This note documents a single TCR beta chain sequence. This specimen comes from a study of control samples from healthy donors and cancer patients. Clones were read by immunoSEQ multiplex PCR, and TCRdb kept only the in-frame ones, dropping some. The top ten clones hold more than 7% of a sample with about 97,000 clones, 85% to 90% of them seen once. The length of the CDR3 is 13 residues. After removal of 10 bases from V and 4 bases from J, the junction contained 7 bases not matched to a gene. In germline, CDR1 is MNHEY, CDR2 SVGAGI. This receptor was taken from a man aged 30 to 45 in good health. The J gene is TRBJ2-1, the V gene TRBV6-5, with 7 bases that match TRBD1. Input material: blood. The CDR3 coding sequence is TGTGCCACCGCCCAGGGACAGTACAATGAGCAGTTCTTC. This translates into CATAQGQYNEQFF.